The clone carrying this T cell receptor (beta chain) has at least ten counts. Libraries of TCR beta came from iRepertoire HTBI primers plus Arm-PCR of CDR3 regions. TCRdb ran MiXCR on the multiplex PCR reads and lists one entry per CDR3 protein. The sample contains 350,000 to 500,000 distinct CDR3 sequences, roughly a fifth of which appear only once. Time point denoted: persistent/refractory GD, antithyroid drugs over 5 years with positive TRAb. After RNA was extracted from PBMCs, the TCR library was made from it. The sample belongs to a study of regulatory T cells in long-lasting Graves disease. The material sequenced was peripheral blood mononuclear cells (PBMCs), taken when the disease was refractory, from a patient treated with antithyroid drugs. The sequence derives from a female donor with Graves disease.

Here the CDR3 reads CASSPGLTLQETQYF. In DNA, the CDR3 is TGTGCCAGCAGTCCTGGACTTACTCTCCAAGAGACCCAGTACTTC. This chain connects TRBV28 to TRBJ2-5, with a weak D call TRBD2 (5 bases). Germline loops: CDR1 MDHEN, CDR2 SYDVKM. V lost 5 bases and J 1 base, leaving 14 bases between the germline ends. The CDR3 covers 15 residues.